These 18 T cell receptor beta chains originate from one sample sequenced in a study of post-analysis software for immune sequencing data. General study findings and limits: TRBV5-6, TRBV5-1 and TRBV20-1 belonged to a set of a few TRBV segments that were more frequent in patients than controls.

Unique molecular identifiers were present in the TCR beta cDNA libraries. MiXCR, run by TCRdb on the PCR reads, gives a single entry per CDR3 protein. The sample includes approximately 150,000 distinct CDR3 sequences, 30% seen only once; the top ten take over 1.2%. Antigens of these TCRs are unknown. The sample consisted of blood. The receptors come from a girl aged 5-17 years with multiple sclerosis.

Regarding this clonotype: Given a much more abundant clone one base away, this may be a read error. Here the CDR3 reads CAGSERLDAYSYEQYF. As DNA, the CDR3 is TGTGCCGGCAGTGAACGGTTGGACGCTTATTCCTACGAGCAGTACTTC. The chain combines TRBV6-1 with TRBJ2-7, with D unclear. CDR1 MNHNS and CDR2 SASEGT come from the germline V gene. The CDR3 extends over 16 amino acids.

Concerning this clonotype itself: This may be a read error: a much more frequent sequence differs by one nucleotide. V gene TRBV28 combines with J gene TRBJ2-1; 7 bases map to TRBD2. The DNA end favors TRBJ2-7, so the J call may be wrong. The CDR3 has 13 amino acids. The germline V gene has CDR1 MDHEN and CDR2 SYDVKM. The CDR3 here is CASTWEGYNEQYF. The CDR3 DNA reads TGTGCCAGCACTTGGGAGGGTTACAATGAGCAGTACTTC.

This clonotype was counted a few times. The J gene is TRBJ2-2, the V gene TRBV7-9; 8 bases map to TRBD2. Germline V gene lookup returns CDR1 SEHNR and CDR2 FQNEAQ (reference sequence). The junction had 7 bases not matched to a gene; V was cut back by 7 bases and J by 3 bases. The CDR3 is made up of 15 amino acids. CDR3 DNA: TGTGCCAGCATACACGGGAGGGGAGACACCGGGGAGCTGTTTTTT. Translated, it gives CASIHGRGDTGELFF.

This clonotype has a count of ten or more. V is TRBV13 and J is TRBJ2-7; D is uncertain. Trimming left V 1 base short and J 3 bases short, with 7 bases between. From germline, CDR1 is PRHDT and CDR2 FYEKMQ (reference sequence). The CDR3 totals 13 residues. The DNA of the CDR3 is TGTGCCAGCAGCTTAGCGGGTAACTACGAGCAGTACTTC. It translates to CASSLAGNYEQYF.

Remarks on this clonotype: A much larger clone is a single base away; this may be a read error. The chain recombines TRBV29-1 with TRBJ2-1; D is possibly TRBD2 (6 bases). Trimming took 6 bases from V and 7 from J, leaving 16 bases between them. In germline, CDR1 is SQVTM, CDR2 ANQGSEA. The CDR3 loop spans 13 amino acids. CDR3 protein: CSVGTLRRNEQFF. CDR3 coding DNA: TGCAGCGTCGGGACTCTTAGGCGGAATGAGCAGTTCTTC.

For this clonotype: A much larger clone lies a single base off, so this may be a read error. The rearrangement uses TRBV12-3 or TRBV12-4 and TRBJ2-1; TRBD1 matches 10 bases. The DNA end favors TRBJ2-7, so the J call may be wrong. The CDR3 extends over 13 amino acids. The CDR3 here is CGSSYGTGDEQYF. As DNA, the CDR3 is TGTGGCAGCAGTTACGGGACAGGGGACGAGCAGTACTTC.

This clonotype was found many times. The rearrangement links TRBV20-1 to TRBJ2-1; 11 bases map to TRBD2. Trimming at V came to 3 bases and at J to 10 bases, leaving 2 bases not matched to a gene. CDR1 is DFQATT, CDR2 SNEGSKA, per germline (reference sequence). This CDR3 region has 12 residues. CDR3 in amino acids: CSASSSGREQFF. CDR3 bases: TGCAGTGCTAGTTCTAGCGGGAGGGAGCAGTTCTTC.

This clonotype was seen more than once but under ten times. This chain uses TRBV29-1 with TRBJ1-1; no clear D. The germline V gene encodes CDR1 SQVTM and CDR2 ANQGSEA. The CDR3 runs to 12 residues. The V gene lost 6 bases and the J gene lost 1 base, with 9 bases spanning the gap. The CDR3 spells CSVGKWNTEAFF. DNA for the CDR3: TGCAGCGTCGGAAAGTGGAACACTGAAGCTTTCTTT.

With regard to this clonotype: This sequence may be a read error, since a much larger clone differs from it by one base. The chain recombines TRBV10-3 with TRBJ2-1; no clear D gene. The CDR3 sequence is 12 residues long. Trimming left V 2 bases short and J 6 bases short, with 5 bases between. From germline, CDR1 is ENHRY and CDR2 SYGVKD. The CDR3 DNA follows: TGTGCCATCAGTGAGGCGGTCAATGAGCAGTTCTTC. Translating it yields CAISEAVNEQFF.

The J gene is TRBJ2-5, the V gene TRBV4-1; D uncertain. With 0 bases removed from V and 1 base from J, the gap between germline ends came to 9 bases. Per germline, CDR1 MGHRA and CDR2 YSYEKL. The CDR3 loop spans 15 amino acids. In nucleotides, the CDR3 is TGCGCCAGCAGCCAAGAAACCGGGTTCCAAGAGACCCAGTACTTC. It encodes CASSQETGFQETQYF.

This clonotype was counted ten times or more. The chain is built from TRBV20-1 and TRBJ2-5; D gene ambiguous. The CDR3 contains 11 residues. The germline V gene encodes CDR1 DFQATT and CDR2 SNEGSKA (reference sequence). Trimming pared 3 bases from V and 4 bases from J, leaving 6 bases between. The CDR3 reads CSASWGETQYF. The CDR3 nucleotides read TGCAGTGCTAGCTGGGGAGAGACCCAGTACTTC.

To note about this clonotype: This sequence may be a read error, since a much larger clone differs from it by one base. The chain combines TRBV4-2 with TRBJ2-7, with TRBD2 identical over 10 bases. The germline V gene encodes CDR1 LGHNA and CDR2 YNFKEQ. This CDR3 has 15 amino acids. As DNA, the CDR3 is TGTGCCAGCAACCAAAGAGGGACTAGCGTCTACGAGCAGTACTTC. Its translation is CASNQRGTSVYEQYF.

With respect to this clonotype: This may come from a read error, since a much larger clone is one base off. V gene TRBV30 combines with J gene TRBJ2-7; no clear D. The CDR3 spans 14 residues. CDR1 GTSNPN and CDR2 SVGIG come from the germline V gene (reference sequence). V shed 3 bases and J shed 0 bases, with 12 bases lying between them. The CDR3 DNA is TGTGCCTGGAGGGTAATCGCCAACTCCTACGAGCAGTACTTC. Translated, it gives CAWRVIANSYEQYF.

This clonotype was recorded a few times. J is TRBJ2-3 and V is TRBV10-1; maybe TRBD1 (6 bases). This CDR3 has 16 amino acids. V was pared by 0 bases and J by 1 base, with 11 bases between. CDR1 and CDR2 from the germline V gene are WNHNN and SYGVQD (reference sequence). As DNA, the CDR3 is TGCGCCAGCAGTGAGTCATGGGGGCTAGGCACAGATACGCAGTATTTT. Amino acids: CASSESWGLGTDTQYF.

A remark on this clonotype: At one end the junction does not follow the germline gene, possibly because of a read error. The CDR3 here is CVSSLGGPGGETQYF. The CDR3 region has the DNA TGTGTCAGCAGTTTGGGGGGGCCGGGGGGGGAGACCCAGTACTTC. V and J are TRBV28 and TRBJ2-5; TRBD2 matches 8 bases. CDR1 MDHEN and CDR2 SYDVKM come from the germline V gene. The CDR3 is 15 residues long.

This clonotype was seen many times. The chain couples TRBV2 to TRBJ1-2; tentatively, D is TRBD1 (5 bases). The V end lost 6 bases, the J end lost 0 bases, and 20 bases lay between the germline ends. The CDR3 sequence is 17 residues long. Looked up from germline, CDR1 is SNHLY and CDR2 is FYNNEI. As DNA, the CDR3 is TGTGCCAGCAGAGAGGGGCACAGGAGATACACTAACTATGGCTACACCTTC. Encoded protein: CASREGHRRYTNYGYTF.

This clonotype has more than one count but fewer than ten. J is TRBJ2-3 and V is TRBV20-1; TRBD2 agrees at 8 bases. This CDR3 has 15 residues. In germline, CDR1 is DFQATT, CDR2 SNEGSKA (reference sequence). V lost 3 bases to trimming and J lost 4 bases; unmatched junction nucleotides: 9. The CDR3 nucleotides are TGCAGTGCTAGTTTGGAGCGGGAGTTGCCAGATACGCAGTATTTT. As protein: CSASLERELPDTQYF.

The V gene is TRBV4-1, the J gene TRBJ1-2, with D possibly TRBD1 on 5 matching bases. This CDR3 is 15 amino acids long. The germline V gene has CDR1 MGHRA and CDR2 YSYEKL. The V and J ends lost 3 bases and 8 bases respectively, with 19 bases between them. The CDR3 nucleotides read TGCGCCAGCAGCCAGGGGGTTGGGGGGGATAACGGCTACACCTTC. It specifies CASSQGVGGDNGYTF.